This record covers a single TCR beta chain. Its antigen is unidentified. The data stem from a study of OX40 agonist ivuxolimab in advanced cancers. Study summary: Dosing consisted of intravenous ivuxolimab at 0.01 to 10 mg/kg every 2 weeks.

CDR1 is LGHNA, CDR2 YSLEER, per germline. Between the trimmed V and J ends, which lost 5 bases and 4 bases, there was a span of 18 bases. This CDR3 is built from 16 residues. Notes on the study in general: Expanded clones were, on average, more numerous in CD8+ T cells than in CD4+. Some patients who did not respond also had low normalized T-cell clonal expansion. At 0.1 to 3.0 mg/kg and by week 6, clonal expansion occurred in CD4+ and CD8+ blood T cells.

Profiled with immunoSEQ multiplex PCR; TCRdb holds only in-frame clones, not every one. Among 25,000 to 30,000 clones, 90% were seen once, and the ten largest hold more than 20%. J is TRBJ2-1 and V is TRBV4-3; perhaps TRBD2 as D (5 bases). The sequence was collected from an adult with an advanced solid tumor such as melanoma, head and neck, liver or kidney cancer. The specimen comprised CD4+ or CD8+ T cells sorted from blood, sampled in a trial of the OX40 agonist ivuxolimab. The CDR3 spells CASSSSRALGYNEQFF. In DNA form, the CDR3 reads TGCGCCAGCAGCTCCTCGCGGGCCCTGGGTTACAATGAGCAGTTCTTC.